Detailed here is one TCR beta chain. The antigen is unknown. This sample was included in a study of STAT5B mutations in CD4+ large granular lymphocyte leukemia. Study conclusions and caveats: Patient CD4-sorted repertoires stayed more clonal than healthy ones after leukemic-clone removal. Compared with healthy controls (2/35), patient top clones favored TRBV06 (8/27).

Padova, Helsinki and Shinshu hematology units supplied the CD4+ T-LGLL patients. TCRdb's copy holds only in-frame clones and misses some; the assay was immunoSEQ multiplex PCR. The data hold about 8,400 clones, with nearly 90% observed a single time. CDR1 is SGHTA, CDR2 FQGNSA, per germline. The CDR3 has 14 amino acids. V was trimmed by 1 base and J by 5 bases, leaving 11 bases between them. Source material: PBMCs. The chain recombines TRBV7-2 with TRBJ2-5, with unresolved D. The sequence derives from a woman in her seventies with CD4+ T-cell large granular lymphocyte leukemia. CDR3 coding DNA: TGTGCCAGCAGCTTAGACCAGCTCTGGGAGACCCAGTACTTC. It yields the protein CASSLDQLWETQYF.